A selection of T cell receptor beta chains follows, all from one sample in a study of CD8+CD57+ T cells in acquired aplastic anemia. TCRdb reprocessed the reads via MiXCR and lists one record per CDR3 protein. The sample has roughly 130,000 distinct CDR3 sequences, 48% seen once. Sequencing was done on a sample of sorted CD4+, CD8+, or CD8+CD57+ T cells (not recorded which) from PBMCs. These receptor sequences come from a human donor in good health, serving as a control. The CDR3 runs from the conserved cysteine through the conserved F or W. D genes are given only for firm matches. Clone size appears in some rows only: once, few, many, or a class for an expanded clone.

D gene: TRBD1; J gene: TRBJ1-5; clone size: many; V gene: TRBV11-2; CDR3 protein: CASSDGQGFNQPQHF; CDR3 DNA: TGTGCCAGCAGCGATGGACAGGGGTTCAATCAGCCCCAGCATTTT
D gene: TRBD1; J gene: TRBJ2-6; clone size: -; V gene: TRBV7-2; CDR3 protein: CASSLTGTGTGANVLTF; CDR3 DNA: TGTGCCAGCAGCTTAACCGGGACAGGGACGGGGGCCAACGTCCTGACTTTC
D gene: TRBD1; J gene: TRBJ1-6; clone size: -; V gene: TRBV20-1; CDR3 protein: CSATGQDYNSPLHF; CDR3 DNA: TGCAGTGCCACCGGACAGGATTATAATTCACCCCTCCACTTT
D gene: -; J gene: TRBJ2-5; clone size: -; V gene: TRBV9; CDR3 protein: CASSPGAYETQYF; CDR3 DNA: TGTGCCAGCAGCCCGGGGGCCTATGAGACCCAGTACTTC
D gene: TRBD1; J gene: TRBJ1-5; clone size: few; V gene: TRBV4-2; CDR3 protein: CASSPPRPGTGGYSNQPQHF; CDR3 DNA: TGTGCCAGCAGCCCCCCTCGTCCCGGGACAGGGGGGTATAGCAATCAGCCCCAGCATTTT
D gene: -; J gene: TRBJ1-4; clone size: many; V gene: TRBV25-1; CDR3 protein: CASKRGGDEKLFF; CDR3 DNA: TGTGCCAGCAAGCGGGGGGGAGATGAAAAACTGTTTTTT
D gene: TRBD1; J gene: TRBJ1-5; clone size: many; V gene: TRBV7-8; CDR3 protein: CASSLAPAGQGPQHF; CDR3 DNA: TGTGCCAGCAGCTTAGCGCCCGCCGGACAGGGGCCCCAGCATTTT
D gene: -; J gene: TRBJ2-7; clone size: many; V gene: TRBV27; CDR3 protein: CASRISSEQYF; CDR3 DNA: TGTGCCAGCAGGATTTCCAGCGAGCAGTACTTC
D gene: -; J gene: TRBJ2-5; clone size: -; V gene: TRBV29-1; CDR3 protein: CSVGDETQYF; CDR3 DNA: TGCAGCGTGGGGGACGAGACCCAGTACTTC
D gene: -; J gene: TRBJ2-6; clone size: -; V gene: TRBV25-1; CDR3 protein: CASSEAGGSSGANVLTF; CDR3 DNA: TGTGCCAGCAGTGAGGCGGGCGGCAGCTCTGGGGCCAACGTCCTGACATTC
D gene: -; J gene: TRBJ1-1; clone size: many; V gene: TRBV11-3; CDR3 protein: CASSLDGEGRTEAFF; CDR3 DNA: TGTGCCAGCAGCTTAGATGGGGAAGGGCGCACTGAAGCTTTCTTT
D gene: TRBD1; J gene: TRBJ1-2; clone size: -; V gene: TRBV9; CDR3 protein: CASSPDPDRNYGYTF; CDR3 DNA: TGTGCCAGCAGCCCAGACCCGGACAGGAACTATGGCTACACCTTC
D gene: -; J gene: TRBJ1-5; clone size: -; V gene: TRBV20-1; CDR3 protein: CSARRREINQPQHF; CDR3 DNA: TGCAGTGCTAGACGCAGGGAGATCAATCAGCCCCAGCATTTT
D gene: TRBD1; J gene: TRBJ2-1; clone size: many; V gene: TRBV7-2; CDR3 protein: CASSLRQGGSTGNEQFF; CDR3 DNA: TGTGCCAGCAGCCTGCGACAGGGGGGATCGACTGGCAATGAGCAGTTCTTC
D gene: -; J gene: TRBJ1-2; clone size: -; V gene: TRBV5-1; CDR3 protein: CASSLGAEFYGYTF; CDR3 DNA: TGCGCCAGCAGCTTGGGTGCAGAGTTCTATGGCTACACCTTC
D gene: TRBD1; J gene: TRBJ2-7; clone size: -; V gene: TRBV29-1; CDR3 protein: CSVAGTGNSYEQYF; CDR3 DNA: TGCAGCGTCGCCGGGACAGGGAATTCCTACGAGCAGTACTTC
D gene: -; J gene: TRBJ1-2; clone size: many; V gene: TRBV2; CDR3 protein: CASTAGLYGYTF; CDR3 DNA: TGTGCCAGCACGGCAGGGCTCTATGGCTACACCTTC
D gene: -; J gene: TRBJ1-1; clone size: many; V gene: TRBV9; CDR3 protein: CASSLGVSEAEAFF; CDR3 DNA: TGCGCCAGCAGCTTGGGGGTTTCCGAGGCTGAAGCTTTCTTT
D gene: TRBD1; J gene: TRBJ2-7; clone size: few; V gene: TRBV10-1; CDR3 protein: CASSESGTGGEDEQYF; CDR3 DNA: TGCGCCAGCAGTGAGTCGGGGACAGGGGGCGAGGACGAGCAGTACTTC
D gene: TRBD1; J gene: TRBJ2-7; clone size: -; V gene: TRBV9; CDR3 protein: CASSDGTATYEQYF; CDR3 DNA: TGTGCCAGCAGCGACGGGACAGCGACTTACGAGCAGTACTTC
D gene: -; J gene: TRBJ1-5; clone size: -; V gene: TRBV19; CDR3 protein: CASSILGQNNQPQHF; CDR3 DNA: TGTGCCAGTAGTATTTTGGGGCAGAACAATCAGCCCCAGCATTTT
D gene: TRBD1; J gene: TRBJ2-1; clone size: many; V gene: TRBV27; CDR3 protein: CASSFSTRDRSSYNEQFF; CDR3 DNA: TGTGCCAGCAGTTTTTCCACCCGGGACAGATCATCCTACAATGAGCAGTTCTTC
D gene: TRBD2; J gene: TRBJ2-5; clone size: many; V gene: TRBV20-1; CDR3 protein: CSARAGTSGSQETQYF; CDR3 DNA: TGCAGTGCTAGGGCCGGGACTAGCGGTTCTCAAGAGACCCAGTACTTC
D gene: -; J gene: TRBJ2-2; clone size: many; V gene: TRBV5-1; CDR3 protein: CASTPGVNTGELFF; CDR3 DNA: TGCGCCAGCACTCCCGGGGTTAACACCGGGGAGCTGTTTTTT
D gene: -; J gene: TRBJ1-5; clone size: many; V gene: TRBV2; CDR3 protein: CASNGGNSQPQHF; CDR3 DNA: TGTGCCAGCAATGGGGGGAATAGTCAGCCCCAGCATTTT
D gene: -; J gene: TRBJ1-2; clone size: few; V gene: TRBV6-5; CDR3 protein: CASSSSYGYTF; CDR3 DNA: TGTGCCAGCAGTTCCAGCTATGGCTACACCTTC
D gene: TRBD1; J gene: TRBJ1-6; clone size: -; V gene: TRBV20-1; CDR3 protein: CSASRGTGTLNSPLHF; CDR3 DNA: TGCAGTGCTAGTAGGGGGACAGGGACTCTTAATTCACCCCTCCACTTT
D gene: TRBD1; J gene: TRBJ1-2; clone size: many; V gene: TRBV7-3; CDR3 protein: CASSGSQGDGYTF; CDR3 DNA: TGTGCCAGCAGCGGCTCGCAGGGGGATGGCTACACCTTC
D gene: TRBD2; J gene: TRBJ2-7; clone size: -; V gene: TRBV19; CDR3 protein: CASRGLAGATDEQYF; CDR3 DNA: TGTGCCAGTAGAGGACTAGCGGGAGCCACGGACGAGCAGTACTTC
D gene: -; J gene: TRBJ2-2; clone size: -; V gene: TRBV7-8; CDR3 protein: CASGGPRSWAGELFF; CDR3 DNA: TGTGCCAGCGGTGGTCCGAGGAGTTGGGCCGGGGAGCTGTTTTTT
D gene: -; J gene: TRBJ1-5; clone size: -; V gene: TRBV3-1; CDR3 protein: CASSQGGYQPQHF; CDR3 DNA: TGTGCCAGCAGCCAAGGCGGCTATCAGCCCCAGCATTTT
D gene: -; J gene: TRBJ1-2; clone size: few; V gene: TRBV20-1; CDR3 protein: CSATDRTVWAGYTF; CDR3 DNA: TGCAGTGCAACAGACCGGACAGTCTGGGCTGGCTACACCTTC
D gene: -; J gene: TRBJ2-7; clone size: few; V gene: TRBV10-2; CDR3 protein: CASSRASYEQYF; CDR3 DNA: TGCGCCAGCAGTCGCGCATCCTACGAGCAGTACTTC
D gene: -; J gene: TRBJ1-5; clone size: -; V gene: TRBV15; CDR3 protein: CATSRDLTPGQPQHF; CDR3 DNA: TGTGCCACCAGCAGGGATTTGACGCCAGGACAGCCCCAGCATTTT
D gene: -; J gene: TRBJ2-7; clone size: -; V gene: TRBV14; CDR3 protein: CASSQGGGQFYEQYF; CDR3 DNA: TGTGCCAGCAGCCAAGGGGGGGGACAGTTCTACGAGCAGTACTTC
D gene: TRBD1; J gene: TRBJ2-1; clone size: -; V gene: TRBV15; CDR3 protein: CATSRGQGLSSYNEQFF; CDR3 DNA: TGTGCCACCAGCAGGGGACAGGGCCTCAGCTCCTACAATGAGCAGTTCTTC
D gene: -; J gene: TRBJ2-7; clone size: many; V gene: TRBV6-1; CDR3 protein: CASSENYRDEQYF; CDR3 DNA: TGTGCCAGCAGTGAAAACTACAGGGACGAGCAGTACTTC
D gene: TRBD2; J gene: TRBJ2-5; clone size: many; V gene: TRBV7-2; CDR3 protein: CASSQGLTETQYF; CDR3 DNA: TGTGCCAGCAGCCAGGGACTAACGGAGACCCAGTACTTC
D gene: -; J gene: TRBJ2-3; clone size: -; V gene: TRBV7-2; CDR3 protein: CASSLAGGHRDTQYF; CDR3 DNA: TGTGCCAGCAGCTTAGCCGGGGGGCATAGAGATACGCAGTATTTT
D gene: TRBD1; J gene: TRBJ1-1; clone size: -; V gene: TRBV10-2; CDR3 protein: CASSERQGMNTEAFF; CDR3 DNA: TGCGCCAGCAGTGAGAGACAGGGGATGAACACTGAAGCTTTCTTT